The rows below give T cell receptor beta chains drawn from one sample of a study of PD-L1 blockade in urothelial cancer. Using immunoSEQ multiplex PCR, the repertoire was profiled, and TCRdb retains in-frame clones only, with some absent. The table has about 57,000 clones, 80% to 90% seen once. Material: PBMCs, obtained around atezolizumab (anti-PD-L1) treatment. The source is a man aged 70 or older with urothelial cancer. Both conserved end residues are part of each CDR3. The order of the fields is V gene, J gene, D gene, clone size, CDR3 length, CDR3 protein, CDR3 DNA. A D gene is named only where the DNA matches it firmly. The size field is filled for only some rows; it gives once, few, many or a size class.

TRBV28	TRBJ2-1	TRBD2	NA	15	CASSLAGGTYNEQFF	TGTGCCAGCAGTCTAGCGGGAGGAACATACAATGAGCAGTTCTTC
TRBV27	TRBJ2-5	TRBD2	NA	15	CASSFGRGGRETQYF	TGTGCCAGCAGTTTTGGGCGGGGGGGCCGGGAGACCCAGTACTTC
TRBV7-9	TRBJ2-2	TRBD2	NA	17	CASSPLQTSVNTGELFF	TGTGCCAGCAGCCCTCTCCAGACTAGCGTGAACACCGGGGAGCTGTTTTTT
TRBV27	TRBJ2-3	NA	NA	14	CASSLGRDTDTQYF	TGTGCCAGCAGTTTAGGGCGGGATACAGATACGCAGTATTTT
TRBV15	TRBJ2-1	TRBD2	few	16	CATSRELAGVTNEQFF	TGTGCCACCAGCAGAGAACTAGCGGGAGTTACGAATGAGCAGTTCTTC
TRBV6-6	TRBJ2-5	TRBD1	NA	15	CASSTKGQVQETQYF	TGTGCCAGCAGTACTAAAGGACAGGTCCAAGAGACCCAGTACTTC
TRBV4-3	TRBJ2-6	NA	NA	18	CASSQDHRRGGGANVLTF	TGCGCCAGCAGCCAAGACCACAGGAGGGGCGGGGGGGCCAACGTCCTGACTTTC
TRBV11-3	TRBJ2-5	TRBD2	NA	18	CASSPIRVWGRAQETQYF	TGTGCCAGCAGCCCCATTCGAGTTTGGGGGAGGGCACAAGAGACCCAGTACTTC
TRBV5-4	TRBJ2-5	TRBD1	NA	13	CASSLTGPETQYF	TGTGCCAGCAGCCTGACAGGGCCGGAGACCCAGTACTTC
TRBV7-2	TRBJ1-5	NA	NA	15	CASSLARVGNQPQHF	TGTGCCAGCAGCTTAGCACGCGTGGGCAATCAGCCCCAGCATTTT
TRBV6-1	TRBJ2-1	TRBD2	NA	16	CASSESSAGGPPEQFF	TGTGCCAGCAGTGAATCATCGGCGGGAGGGCCACCTGAGCAGTTCTTC
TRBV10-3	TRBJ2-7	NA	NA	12	CAISRTGYEQYF	TGTGCCATCAGCAGAACAGGGTACGAGCAGTACTTC
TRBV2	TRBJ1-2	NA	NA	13	CASSGEGSYGYTF	TGTGCCAGCAGTGGGGAGGGCAGCTATGGCTACACCTTC
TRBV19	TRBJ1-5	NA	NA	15	CVSQEGGARGQPQHF	TGTGTTTCTCAGGAGGGTGGGGCCCGAGGGCAGCCCCAGCATTTT
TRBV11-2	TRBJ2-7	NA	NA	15	CASSLDRGVGYEQYF	TGTGCCAGCAGCTTAGATCGCGGCGTGGGCTACGAGCAGTACTTC
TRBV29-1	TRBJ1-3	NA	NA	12	CSVRSSGNTIYF	TGCAGCGTCCGGTCCTCTGGAAACACCATATATTTT